The source of this TCR beta chain is a study of beta chain features in type 1 diabetes. Overall study findings and caveats: An over-representation of cells with high TCR expression could result from cDNA sequencing. Within patients, naive, central memory and Treg TCRB repertoires seemed more similar than within healthy donors.

Each donor gave one heparinised blood draw averaging approximately 100 mL. CD45RO/CCR7/CD25/CD127/CD95/CD27 separated CD4+ naive, central memory, regulatory and stem cell-like memory cells by sorting. The CDR3 has 14 residues. V was cut by 3 bases and J by 3 bases, with 11 bases left in between. The germline CDR1 and CDR2 sequences are LNHDA and SQIVND (reference sequence). On this clone itself: The antigen remains undetermined.

Expressed TCRB transcripts were sequenced after all isolated RNA was converted to cDNA. Profiled with immunoSEQ multiplex PCR; TCRdb holds only in-frame clones, not every one. Among roughly 450,000 clones listed, about 15% were seen once. The material sequenced was naive CD4+ T cells from blood. The V and J genes are TRBV19 and TRBJ1-1; possible D gene TRBD1, 5 bases. The TCR comes from a man aged 25-45 years in good health. The CDR3 nucleotides read TGTGCCAGTAGTATTGGGCAGGGATACACTGAAGCTTTCTTT. Translating gives CASSIGQGYTEAFF.